These 18 T cell receptor beta chains came from one sample sequenced in a study of T cells in Graves' hyperthyroidism and ophthalmopathy. Amplification yielded TCR beta CDR3 regions, with RNA transcripts as the source. The HTBI primer set drove a first-round RT-PCR of the TCR CDR3. Each CDR3 protein is one row after TCRdb ran MiXCR on the multiplex PCR reads. There are around 540,000 distinct CDR3 sequences in the sample; roughly a sixth occur only once, and around 28% lies in the top ten. The material sequenced was blood. The receptor source for this set is a woman aged 25 to 39 with Graves' ophthalmopathy.

A few counts support this clonotype. The chain recombines TRBV6-2 or TRBV6-3 with TRBJ2-1; 16 bases fit TRBD2. This CDR3 contains 20 residues. J was trimmed by 0 bases and V by 4 bases; bases with no gene match: 9. Germline V gene data show CDR1 as MNHEY and CDR2 as SVGEGT. In DNA, the CDR3 is TGTGCCAGCAGTTCCGCACTGGGACTAGCGGGAGGGAGCTCCTACAATGAGCAGTTCTTC. This codes for CASSSALGLAGGSSYNEQFF.

The chain uses TRBV10-3 and TRBJ1-5; no clear D gene. This CDR3 is 13 amino acids long. Germline V CDR1 and CDR2: ENHRY, SYGVKD. Trimming removed 2 bases at V and 1 base at J, with 3 bases between. The CDR3 is CAISEESNQPQHF. CDR3 bases: TGTGCCATCAGTGAGGAAAGCAATCAGCCCCAGCATTTT.

This clonotype has ten or more counts. This chain uses TRBV2 with TRBJ1-2, with 9 bases aligning to TRBD1. Per the germline V gene, CDR1 is SNHLY and CDR2 is FYNNEI. The CDR3 is 17 residues long. J was trimmed by 3 bases and V by 2 bases; bases with no gene match: 10. CDR3 nucleotide sequence: TGTGCCAGCAGTGAACAGTTACAGGGGGCGCGTCACTATGGCTACACCTTC. Translating it yields CASSEQLQGARHYGYTF. Together with reference TRBV2 and TRBJ1-2, the CDR3 gives the full variable domain: EPEVTQTPSHQVTQMGQEVILRCVPISNHLYFYWYRQILGQKVEFLVSFYNNEISEKSEIFDDQFSVERPDGSNFTLKIRSTKLEDSAMYFCASSEQLQGARHYGYTFGSGTRLTVV.

The chain recombines TRBV4-2 with TRBJ2-1; D is undetermined. This CDR3 is built from 15 residues. The germline V gene has CDR1 LGHNA and CDR2 YNFKEQ. Trimming removed 1 base from V and 2 bases from J, with 9 bases in between. The CDR3 loop reads CASSQVSPAYNEQFF. CDR3 bases: TGTGCCAGCAGCCAAGTCTCTCCAGCCTACAATGAGCAGTTCTTC.

As to this clonotype: A much larger clonotype is one base distant, so this may be a read error. V usage is TRBV2 and J usage is TRBJ2-1; 14 bases align to TRBD2. CDR1 is SNHLY and CDR2 is FYNNEI in the germline V gene. CDR3 size: 18 residues. The CDR3 loop is CASSEGTSGRFSYNGQFF. The DNA of the CDR3 is TGTGCCAGCAGTGAAGGGACTAGCGGGAGGTTCTCCTACAATGGGCAGTTCTTC.

V and J are TRBV28 and TRBJ1-2; perhaps TRBD1 as D (5 bases). V was clipped by 8 bases and J by 14 bases, with 15 bases between them. CDR1 and CDR2 from the germline V gene are MDHEN and SYDVKM. The CDR3 covers 10 residues. CDR3 sequence reads: CASRRGTVTF. The CDR3, as DNA: TGTGCCAGCCGTCGGGGGACCGTAACCTTC.

The genes are TRBV4-1 and TRBJ2-1; 9 bases line up with TRBD1. Unmatched junction bases numbered 17, after V lost 2 bases and J lost 3 bases. The CDR3 has 20 amino acids. From germline, CDR1 is MGHRA and CDR2 YSYEKL. CDR3 in amino acids: CASSQRSGTGLGRLYNEQFF. As DNA, the CDR3 is TGCGCCAGCAGCCAAAGGAGTGGGACAGGGCTCGGGAGGCTCTACAATGAGCAGTTCTTC.

The chain has TRBV5-4 and TRBJ2-5, with TRBD2 matching 7 bases. J lost 2 bases, V lost 0 bases, and 1 base had no gene match. Germline V gives CDR1 SGHNT, CDR2 YYREEE (reference sequence). This CDR3 is built from 14 residues. The CDR3 reads CASSLGREQETQYF. In nucleotides, the CDR3 is TGTGCCAGCAGCTTGGGGCGGGAGCAAGAGACCCAGTACTTC.

The chain links TRBV7-2 to TRBJ1-1; D perhaps matches TRBD1 (6 bases). Germline CDR1 reads SGHTA; CDR2 reads FQGNSA. CDR3 length: 14 residues. V lost 5 bases to trimming and J lost 4 bases, with 14 bases between them. DNA for the CDR3: TGTGCCAGCAGCGCTACAGGGTGGCTCACTGAAGCTTTCTTT. Encoded protein: CASSATGWLTEAFF.

This clonotype has ten or more counts. J is TRBJ1-1 and V is TRBV3-1; possibly TRBD1 for D (5 bases). The CDR3 has 14 amino acids. Germline V lookup: CDR1 LGHDT, CDR2 YNNKEL (reference sequence). V was cut by 4 bases and J by 4 bases, with 13 bases left in between. The CDR3 spells CASSRGRGITEAFF. The CDR3, as DNA: TGTGCCAGCAGCCGAGGGCGGGGGATCACTGAAGCTTTCTTT.

Ten or more counts support this clonotype. This rearrangement joins TRBV28 to TRBJ1-1; D possibly corresponds to TRBD1 (6 bases). The germline CDR1 and CDR2 sequences are MDHEN and SYDVKM. This CDR3 spans 13 amino acids. V gave up 1 base and J gave up 11 bases, with 14 bases separating them. CDR3 loop: CASSLSGGASAFF. DNA of the CDR3: TGTGCCAGCAGTTTATCTGGGGGCGCATCGGCTTTCTTT.

The chain employs TRBV6-5 and TRBJ2-3; 11 bases align to TRBD1. There are 15 residues in the CDR3. Germline loops: CDR1 MNHEY, CDR2 SVGAGI. V gave up 4 bases and J gave up 4 bases; unmatched junction bases: 4. CDR3 amino acids: CASSSDRGPADTQYF. The CDR3 nucleotides read TGTGCCAGCAGTTCGGACAGGGGGCCGGCAGATACGCAGTATTTT.

The chain recombines TRBV19 with TRBJ2-2; a possible D gene is TRBD1 (6 bases). The germline gives CDR1 LNHDA, CDR2 SQIVND (reference sequence). Trimming removed 5 bases from V and 5 bases from J, with 12 bases in between. The CDR3 sequence is 14 residues long. The CDR3 reads CASSAQGRTGELFF. CDR3 bases: TGTGCCAGTAGTGCCCAGGGGCGGACCGGGGAGCTGTTTTTT.

The rearrangement uses TRBV7-3 and TRBJ2-3, with 7 positions matching TRBD2. Trimming at V came to 0 bases and at J to 4 bases, leaving 4 bases not matched to a gene. The CDR3 runs to 15 residues. CDR1 SGHTA and CDR2 FQGTGA come from the germline V gene. CDR3 amino acids: CASSLTNAGADTQYF. The DNA for the CDR3 is TGTGCCAGCAGCTTAACTAACGCGGGGGCAGATACGCAGTATTTT.

This clonotype was recorded many times. This chain links TRBV20-1 with TRBJ2-2; 10 bases are shared with TRBD2. The CDR3 loop spans 17 amino acids. From germline, CDR1 is DFQATT and CDR2 SNEGSKA (reference sequence). With 1 base clipped from V and 3 bases from J, the junction kept 8 bases outside the gene matches. The DNA for the CDR3 is TGCAGTGCTAGAGGCAGTAGCGGGAGGTCCGACACCGGGGAGCTGTTTTTT. It codes for CSARGSSGRSDTGELFF.

In this sample, this clonotype turned up many times. The chain uses TRBV12-3 or TRBV12-4 and TRBJ1-5; D is undetermined. The CDR3 has 13 amino acids. Trimming removed 4 bases from V and 5 bases from J, with 9 bases in between. CDR3 amino acids: CASSWDPYQPQHF. For the CDR3, the DNA is TGTGCCAGCAGTTGGGATCCTTATCAGCCCCAGCATTTT.

This clonotype was detected ten times or more. The V gene is TRBV11-2, the J gene TRBJ2-7; D perhaps matches TRBD1 (5 bases). Trimming cost V 5 bases and J 4 bases, with 21 bases left between them. Germline CDR1 is SGHAT and CDR2 is FQNNGV. The CDR3 loop spans 16 amino acids. CDR3 sequence (DNA): TGTGCCAGCAGCCCCCCGCTTGGGGCAGGGTTATACGAGCAGTACTTC. This encodes CASSPPLGAGLYEQYF.

V usage is TRBV15 and J usage is TRBJ2-5; the D is unclear. Trimming removed 1 base from V and 3 bases from J, with 9 bases in between. Germline-derived CDR1 and CDR2 are LNHNV and YYDKDF (reference sequence). There are 14 residues in the CDR3. The CDR3 spells CATSRGNSKETQYF. DNA of the CDR3: TGTGCCACCAGCAGAGGAAATAGTAAAGAGACCCAGTACTTC.